Sequencing of this T cell receptor (beta chain) was carried out in a study of cytomegalovirus exposure and HLA in healthy donors. The PCR contained 60 Vbeta and 13 Jbeta primers. The table came from immunoSEQ multiplex PCR; TCRdb's copy has only in-frame clones and leaves some out. Of under 150,000 clones in the sample, roughly three quarters were seen once. Germline V gene lookup returns CDR1 SGHRS and CDR2 YFSETQ. CDR3 length: 14 residues. Trimming shortened V by 5 bases and J by 0 bases, and 12 bases separated the two germline ends. Input material: PBMCs. This TCR derives from a woman aged 60 to 75 in good health and CMV-seronegative. V is TRBV5-1 and J is TRBJ2-7; D is possibly TRBD2 (5 bases). CDR3 nucleotide sequence: TGCGCCAGCAGGAGAGGGCCCGACTCCTACGAGCAGTACTTC. This encodes CASRRGPDSYEQYF.